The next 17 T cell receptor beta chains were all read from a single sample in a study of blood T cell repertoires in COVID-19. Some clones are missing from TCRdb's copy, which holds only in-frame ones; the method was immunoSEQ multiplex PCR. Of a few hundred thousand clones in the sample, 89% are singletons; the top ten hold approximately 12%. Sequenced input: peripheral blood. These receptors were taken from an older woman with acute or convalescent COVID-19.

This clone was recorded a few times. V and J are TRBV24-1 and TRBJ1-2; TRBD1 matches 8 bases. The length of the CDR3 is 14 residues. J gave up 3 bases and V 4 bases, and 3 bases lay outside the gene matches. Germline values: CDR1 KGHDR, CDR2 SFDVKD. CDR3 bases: TGTGCCACCAGTGACCCGACAGGGGACTATGGCTACACCTTC. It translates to CATSDPTGDYGYTF.

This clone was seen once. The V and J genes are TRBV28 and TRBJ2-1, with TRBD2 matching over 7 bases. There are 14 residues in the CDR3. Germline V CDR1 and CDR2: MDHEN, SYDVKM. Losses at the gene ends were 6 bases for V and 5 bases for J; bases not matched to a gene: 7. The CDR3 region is CASSPRGVNNEQFF. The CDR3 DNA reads TGTGCCAGCAGCCCCCGGGGGGTGAACAATGAGCAGTTCTTC.

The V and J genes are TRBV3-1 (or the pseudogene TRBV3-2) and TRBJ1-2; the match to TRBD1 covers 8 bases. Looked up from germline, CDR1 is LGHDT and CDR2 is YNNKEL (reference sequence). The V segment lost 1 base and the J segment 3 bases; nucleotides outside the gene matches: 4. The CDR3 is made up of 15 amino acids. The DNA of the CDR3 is TGTGCCAGCAGCCAAGGGACAGGGATTCACTATGGCTACACCTTC. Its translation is CASSQGTGIHYGYTF.

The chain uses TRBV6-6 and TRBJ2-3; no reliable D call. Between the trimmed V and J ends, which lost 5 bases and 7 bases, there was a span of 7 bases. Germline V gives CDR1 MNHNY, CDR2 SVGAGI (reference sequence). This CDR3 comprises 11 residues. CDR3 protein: CASSQQNTQYF. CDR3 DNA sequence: TGTGCCAGCAGTCAGCAAAATACGCAGTATTTT.

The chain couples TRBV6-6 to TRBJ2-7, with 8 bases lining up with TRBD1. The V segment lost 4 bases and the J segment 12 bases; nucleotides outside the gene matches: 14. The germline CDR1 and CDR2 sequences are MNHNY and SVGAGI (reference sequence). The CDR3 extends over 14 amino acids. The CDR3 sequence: CASSSRTGSTIPYF. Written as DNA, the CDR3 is TGTGCCAGCAGTTCTAGGACAGGGTCTACTATTCCGTACTTC.

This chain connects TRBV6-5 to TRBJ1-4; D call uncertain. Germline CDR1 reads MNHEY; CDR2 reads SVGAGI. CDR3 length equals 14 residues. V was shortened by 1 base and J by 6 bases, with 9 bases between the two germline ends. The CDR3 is CASSYYGEDEKLFF. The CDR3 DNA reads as TGTGCCAGCAGTTACTACGGGGAAGATGAAAAACTGTTTTTT.

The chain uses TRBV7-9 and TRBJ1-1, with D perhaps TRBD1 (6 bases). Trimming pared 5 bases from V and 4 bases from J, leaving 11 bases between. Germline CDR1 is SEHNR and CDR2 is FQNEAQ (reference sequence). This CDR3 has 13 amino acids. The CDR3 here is CASSTGTLTEAFF. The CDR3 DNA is TGTGCCAGCAGCACCGGGACACTCACTGAAGCTTTCTTT.

The CDR3, as DNA: TGTGCCAGCACCCGGGGTGGTCTCGGCACTGAAGCTTTCTTT. This gives the protein CASTRGGLGTEAFF. V and J are TRBV6-6 and TRBJ1-1; D remains ambiguous. Trimming pared 7 bases from V and 4 bases from J, leaving 16 bases between. CDR1 MNHNY and CDR2 SVGAGI come from the germline V gene (reference sequence). The length of the CDR3 is 14 residues.

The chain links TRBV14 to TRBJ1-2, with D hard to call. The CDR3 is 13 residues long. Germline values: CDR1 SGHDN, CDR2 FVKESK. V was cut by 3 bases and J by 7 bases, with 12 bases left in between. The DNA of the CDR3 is TGTGCCAGCAGCCAGTCGTCCACGGTTGGCTACACCTTC. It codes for CASSQSSTVGYTF.

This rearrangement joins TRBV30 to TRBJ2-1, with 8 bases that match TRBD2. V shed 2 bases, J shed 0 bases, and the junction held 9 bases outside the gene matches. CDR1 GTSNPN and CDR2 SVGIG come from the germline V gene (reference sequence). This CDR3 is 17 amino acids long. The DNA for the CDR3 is TGTGCCTGGAGTCCGGGCGGAGCGGGAGCCTCCTACAATGAGCAGTTCTTC. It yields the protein CAWSPGGAGASYNEQFF.

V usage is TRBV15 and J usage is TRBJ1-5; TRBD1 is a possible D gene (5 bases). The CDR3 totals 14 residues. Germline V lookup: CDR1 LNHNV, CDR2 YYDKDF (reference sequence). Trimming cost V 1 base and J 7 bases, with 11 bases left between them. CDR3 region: CATSRGGGGQPQHF. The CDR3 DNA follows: TGTGCCACCAGCAGAGGGGGGGGTGGGCAGCCCCAGCATTTT.

Here the CDR3 reads CASSLGARAPEKLFF. The CDR3 DNA reads as TGTGCCAGCAGCTTAGGGGCCAGGGCCCCCGAAAAACTGTTTTTT. The rearrangement joins TRBV11-2 to TRBJ1-4; D might be TRBD1 (5 bases). The V end was cut by 1 base, the J end by 8 bases, with 14 bases between. This CDR3 comprises 15 residues. Looked up from germline, CDR1 is SGHAT and CDR2 is FQNNGV.

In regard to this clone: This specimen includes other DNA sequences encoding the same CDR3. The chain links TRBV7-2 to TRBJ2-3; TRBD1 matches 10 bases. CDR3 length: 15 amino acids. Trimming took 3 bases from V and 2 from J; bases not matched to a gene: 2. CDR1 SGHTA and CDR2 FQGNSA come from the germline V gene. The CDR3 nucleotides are TGTGCCAGCAGCTTTGGGACAGGGGTCACAGATACGCAGTATTTT. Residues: CASSFGTGVTDTQYF.

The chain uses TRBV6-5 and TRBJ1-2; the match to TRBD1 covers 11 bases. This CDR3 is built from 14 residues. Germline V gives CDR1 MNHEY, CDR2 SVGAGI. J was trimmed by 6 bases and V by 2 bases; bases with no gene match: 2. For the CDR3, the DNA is TGTGCCAGCAGTTACGGACAGGGGGCCGATGGCTACACCTTC. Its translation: CASSYGQGADGYTF.

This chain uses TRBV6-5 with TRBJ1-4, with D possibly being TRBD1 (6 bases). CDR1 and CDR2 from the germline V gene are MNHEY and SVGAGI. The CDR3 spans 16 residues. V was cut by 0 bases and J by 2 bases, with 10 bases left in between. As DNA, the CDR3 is TGTGCCAGCAGTTACTCCTACAGGGCTACTAATGAAAAACTGTTTTTT. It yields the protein CASSYSYRATNEKLFF.

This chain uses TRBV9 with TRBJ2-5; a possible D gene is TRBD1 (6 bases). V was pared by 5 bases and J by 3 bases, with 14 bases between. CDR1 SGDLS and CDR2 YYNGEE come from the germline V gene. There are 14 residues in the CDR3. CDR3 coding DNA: TGTGCCAGCAGTGAGGACAGAGGGAAAGAGACCCAGTACTTC. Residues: CASSEDRGKETQYF.

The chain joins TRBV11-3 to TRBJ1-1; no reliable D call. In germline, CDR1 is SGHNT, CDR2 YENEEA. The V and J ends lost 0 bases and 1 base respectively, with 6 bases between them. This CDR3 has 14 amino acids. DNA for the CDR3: TGTGCCAGCAGCTTAGATGGAGGGAACACTGAAGCTTTCTTT. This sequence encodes CASSLDGGNTEAFF.